This TCR beta chain originates from a study of blood T cells in healthy people across ages. For the second PCR, which ran for about 7 to 11 cycles, a sample-barcoded 5' primer and a J-beta primer mix were used. Researchers report that a template-switch adaptor with 12 random nucleotides tagged each cDNA molecule. One entry per CDR3 protein results from TCRdb running MiXCR on the 5' RACE reads. The sample lists approximately 2,000,000 distinct CDR3 sequences, 30% to 40% occurring once. This CDR3 is built from 16 residues. The V gene end was trimmed by 0 bases and the J gene end by 6 bases; junction bases not matched to a gene: 3. Germline CDR1 is LGHNA and CDR2 is YSLEER.

The genes are TRBV4-3 and TRBJ2-1; 12 nucleotides match TRBD2. Input material: blood. The TCR was taken from a human donor in good health. The CDR3 loop reads CASSQDLAGGRNEQFF. The CDR3 coding sequence is TGCGCCAGCAGCCAAGATCTAGCGGGGGGGCGCAATGAGCAGTTCTTC.